The source of this T cell receptor (beta chain) is a study of blood T cell repertoires in COVID-19 (dated by TCRdb to 2020 to 2022). With regard to the full study: The collaborator samples originated in the United States, Italy and Spain and spanned the acute and convalescent phases of COVID-19. The prospective study material was composed of cDNA or gDNA derived from T cells, B-cell-depleted T cells, or PBMCs. Subjects who had been exposed to COVID-19, were actively infected with it, or had recovered from it provided the deeply sampled blood TCRbeta repertoires that made up the dataset. The repertoires were released in a freely available public database intended as a resource for research on the immune response to SARS-CoV-2. Samples came from the ongoing ImmuneRACE study (first 160 participants) plus 1,254 subjects from 6 global collaborators. Sample metadata almost always included a de-identified subject ID, COVID-19 status, age in years and sex. Where available, HLA class I and class II types were taken from metadata supplied by the sample provider and were not determined by assay-based typing.

Study-level results and caveats: How much clinical and demographic metadata was included differed by source and by participant, and the metadata was provided uncurated.

For CDR1 and CDR2, the germline V gene (reference sequence) lists SGHKS and YYEKEE. Taken from cysteine to phenylalanine, the CDR3 has 14 residues. Only the CDR3 DNA is retained, 42 bases long and in frame from the first base. Trimming at the junction amounts to 4 bases on V and 1 base on J, and the germline ends lie 11 bases apart. TCRbeta CDR3 regions were amplified from genomic DNA by means of the immunoSEQ Assay, a bias-controlled multiplex PCR. Regarding the original processing steps: The number of nucleated cells in each sample was estimated by amplification of reference gene primers within the assay. Sequence reads were collapsed and filtered to measure the absolute abundance of every unique TCRbeta CDR3 rearrangement. For each sample, productive Simpson clonality was calculated by taking the square root of Simpson's diversity index across productive rearrangements. The clones in this table, taken by TCRdb from immuneACCESS, are in-frame only. Not every clone is retained; where verified, under half of the shortfall comes from an unresolved V gene, and the cause of the rest is unknown. That table furnishes V, J and clone size, whereas the DNA furnished D and trimming. Here the sample has some 200,000 clones; around 80% occur a single time. 4.5% to 7% of the sample comes from the top ten.

Of note for this clone: This receptor's antigen is unknown. Qualities for individual bases were not recorded, and no much larger clone is one base off.

Whole blood was collected in K2EDTA tubes by collaborating institutions according to the institutions' own protocols. For TCRbeta analysis, collaborators shipped samples as frozen whole blood, isolated PBMCs, or DNA extracted from either of those sample types. The rearrangement joined TRBV5-5 to TRBJ1-1; a tentative D call is TRBD1 (6 bases match). The receptor's source is a woman in her sixties or seventies with acute or convalescent COVID-19. Specimen: peripheral blood. The sequenced DNA is TGTGCCAGCAGCCCCCCGGACAGGAACACTGAAGCTTTCTTT. It encodes CASSPPDRNTEAFF.